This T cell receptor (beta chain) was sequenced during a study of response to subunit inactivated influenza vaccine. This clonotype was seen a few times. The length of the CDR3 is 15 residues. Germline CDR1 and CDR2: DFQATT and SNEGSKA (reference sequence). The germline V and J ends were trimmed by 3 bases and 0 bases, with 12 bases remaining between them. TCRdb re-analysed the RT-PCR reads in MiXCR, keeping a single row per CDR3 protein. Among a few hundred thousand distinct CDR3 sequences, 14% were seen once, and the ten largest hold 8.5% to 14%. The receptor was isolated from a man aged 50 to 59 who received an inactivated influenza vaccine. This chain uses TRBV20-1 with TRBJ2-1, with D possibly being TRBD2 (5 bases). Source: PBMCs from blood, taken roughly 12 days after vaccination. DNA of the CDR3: TGCAGTGCTAGCAGCGGTATAAGCTCCTACAATGAGCAGTTCTTC. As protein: CSASSGISSYNEQFF.